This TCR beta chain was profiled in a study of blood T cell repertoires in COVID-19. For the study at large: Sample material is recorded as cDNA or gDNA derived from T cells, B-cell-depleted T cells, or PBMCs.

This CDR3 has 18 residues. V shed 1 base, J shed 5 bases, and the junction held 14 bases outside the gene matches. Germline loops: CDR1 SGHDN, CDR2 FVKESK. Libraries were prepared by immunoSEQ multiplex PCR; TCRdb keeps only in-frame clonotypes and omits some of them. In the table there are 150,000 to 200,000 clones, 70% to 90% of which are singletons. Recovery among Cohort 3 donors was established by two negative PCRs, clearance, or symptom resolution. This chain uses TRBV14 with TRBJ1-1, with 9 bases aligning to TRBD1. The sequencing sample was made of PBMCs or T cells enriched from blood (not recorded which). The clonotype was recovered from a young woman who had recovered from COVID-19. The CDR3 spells CASSQGYGQGLRRTEAFF. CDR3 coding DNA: TGTGCCAGCAGCCAAGGCTACGGACAGGGGCTTCGGAGGACTGAAGCTTTCTTT.